These T cell receptor beta chains were read from a single sample in a study of CD4+ T cells in melanoma. Data came from immunoSEQ multiplex PCR; TCRdb stores just in-frame clones and leaves some out. The sample gives about 140,000 clones, 85% to 95% of which show up once; less than 2% is in the top ten. The receptors come from a human donor with melanoma. Both conserved end residues are part of each CDR3. D genes are given only for firm matches. Size is omitted from some rows. Given values are once, few, many or a class for expanded clones.

V	length	D	size	J	CDR3	DNA
TRBV7-6	18	.	.	TRBJ2-1	CASSLGGLEAGPYNEQFF	TGTGCCAGCAGCTTAGGTGGACTGGAAGCCGGCCCCTACAATGAGCAGTTCTTC
TRBV15	15	.	.	TRBJ1-6	CATSRSLGYNSPLHF	TGTGCCACCAGCAGATCTTTGGGTTATAATTCACCCCTCCACTTT
TRBV6-1	17	.	.	TRBJ1-3	CASSEARIPNSGNTIYF	TGTGCCAGCAGTGAAGCGCGAATACCCAACTCTGGAAACACCATATATTTT
TRBV6-1	15	TRBD1	.	TRBJ2-1	CASSGGTGGFDEQFF	TGTGCCAGCAGTGGAGGGACAGGAGGGTTTGATGAGCAGTTCTTC
TRBV10-1	13	.	once	TRBJ2-2	CASSVQATGELFF	TGCGCCAGCAGTGTCCAGGCCACCGGGGAGCTGTTTTTT
TRBV9	13	.	.	TRBJ1-1	CASSVGQSTEAFF	TGTGCCAGCAGCGTTGGACAGTCCACTGAAGCTTTCTTT
TRBV18	13	TRBD1	.	TRBJ2-5	CASSPGQGETQYF	TGTGCCAGCTCACCTGGACAGGGCGAGACCCAGTACTTC
TRBV6-6	15	.	few	TRBJ1-2	CASSYGGGLGYGYTF	TGTGCCAGCAGTTACGGGGGCGGGCTTGGGTATGGCTACACCTTC
TRBV7-9	14	.	.	TRBJ2-3	CASSVGHRTDTQYF	TGTGCCAGCAGCGTAGGACACCGCACAGATACGCAGTATTTT
TRBV19	15	TRBD1	.	TRBJ1-4	CASSARQGTNEKLFF	TGTGCCAGTAGTGCCAGACAGGGGACTAATGAAAAACTGTTTTTT
TRBV2	13	.	.	TRBJ1-1	CASNYLQGSEAFF	TGTGCCAGCAATTACCTCCAAGGCTCAGAAGCTTTCTTT
TRBV6-6	15	TRBD1	.	TRBJ1-1	CASTLDAQGITEAFF	TGTGCCAGCACTCTAGACGCACAGGGGATCACTGAAGCTTTCTTT
TRBV10-3	11	.	.	TRBJ1-4	CAISEGVKLFF	TGTGCCATCAGTGAGGGTGTAAAACTGTTTTTT
TRBV19	13	TRBD2	.	TRBJ2-7	CASKGRGAYEQYF	TGTGCCAGTAAGGGGAGGGGTGCCTACGAGCAGTACTTC
TRBV7-3	15	.	.	TRBJ2-3	CASSPTRSATDTQYF	TGTGCCAGCAGCCCAACTCGGTCCGCCACAGATACGCAGTATTTT
TRBV5-8	12	.	.	TRBJ1-2	CASSSTRVFYTF	TGTGCCAGCAGCTCCACACGGGTGTTCTACACCTTC
TRBV5-6	14	.	.	TRBJ1-2	CASSFAGAGYGYTF	TGTGCCAGCAGTTTCGCAGGGGCGGGCTATGGCTACACCTTC
TRBV21-1	15	.	.	TRBJ2-7	CASSKGSTGFYEQYF	TGTGCCAGCAGCAAAGGTTCGACAGGGTTCTACGAGCAGTACTTC
TRBV11-1	13	TRBD1	.	TRBJ2-5	CASSADRAETQYF	TGTGCCAGCAGCGCTGACAGGGCGGAGACCCAGTACTTC
TRBV13	15	TRBD2	once	TRBJ2-7	CASSLMGGGAREQYF	TGTGCCAGCAGCTTAATGGGCGGGGGGGCGCGGGAACAGTACTTC
TRBV11-3	15	.	.	TRBJ2-3	CASSSQGSRTDTQYF	TGTGCCAGCAGCTCCCAGGGGTCCCGCACAGATACGCAGTATTTT
TRBV4-1	15	TRBD2	.	TRBJ2-7	CASSQEPGGGYEQYF	TGCGCCAGCAGCCAAGAGCCCGGCGGGGGCTACGAGCAGTACTTC
TRBV29-1	11	.	.	TRBJ2-3	CSTGGEDTQYF	TGCAGCACAGGGGGGGAAGATACGCAGTATTTT
TRBV4-1	16	.	.	TRBJ2-2	CASSSRGGGNTGELFF	TGCGCCAGCAGCTCTCGGGGAGGGGGCAACACCGGGGAGCTGTTTTTT
TRBV6-1	14	TRBD1	.	TRBJ1-5	CASSEDPRTGHKHF	TGTGCCAGCAGTGAAGACCCCCGGACAGGACATAAGCATTTT
TRBV5-1	13	.	.	TRBJ1-1	CASRDDTNTEAFF	TGCGCCAGCAGGGATGACACGAACACTGAAGCTTTCTTT
TRBV6-1	14	.	.	TRBJ2-5	CASSEAGGRGTQYF	TGTGCCAGCAGTGAAGCGGGGGGTCGTGGGACCCAGTACTTC
TRBV15	15	.	.	TRBJ2-2	CATSRGYETTGELFF	TGTGCCACCAGCAGGGGGTATGAGACCACCGGGGAGCTGTTTTTT
TRBV5-1	16	.	.	TRBJ2-7	CASSLGRGSNTYEQYF	TGCGCCAGCAGCTTGGGTCGAGGGAGTAATACCTACGAGCAGTACTTC
TRBV10-2	18	TRBD2	.	TRBJ2-3	CASRAWRSPSGTTDTQYF	TGCGCCAGCAGAGCTTGGAGGTCGCCTAGCGGAACCACAGATACGCAGTATTTT
TRBV18	14	TRBD2	.	TRBJ2-5	CASSPGTRVETQYF	TGTGCCAGCTCACCGGGGACTAGAGTCGAGACCCAGTACTTC
TRBV11-2	13	.	.	TRBJ1-2	CASSSFEGGGYTF	TGTGCCAGCAGCTCCTTCGAGGGAGGCGGCTACACCTTC
TRBV7-8	14	.	.	TRBJ1-2	CASSLDGRTYGYTF	TGTGCCAGCAGCCTCGATGGACGGACCTATGGCTACACCTTC
TRBV6-1	17	.	.	TRBJ1-6	CASSECWTRPCNSPLHF	TGTGCCAGCAGTGAATGTTGGACGCGGCCATGCAATTCACCCCTCCACTTT
TRBV27	11	.	.	TRBJ1-1	CASSLGTEAFF	TGTGCCAGCAGTTTAGGAACTGAAGCTTTCTTT
TRBV6-4	18	TRBD1	.	TRBJ1-5	CASSGIGTGGRGNQPQHF	TGTGCCAGCAGCGGTATCGGGACAGGGGGCAGGGGCAATCAGCCCCAGCATTTT
TRBV9	17	.	.	TRBJ1-2	CASSGQTKKSTNYGYTF	TGTGCCAGCAGCGGACAGACAAAGAAGAGCACTAACTATGGCTACACCTTC
TRBV5-6	16	TRBD2	once	TRBJ2-5	CASSSGASGGGETQYF	TGTGCCAGCAGCTCAGGGGCTAGCGGGGGTGGGGAGACCCAGTACTTC
TRBV5-1	15	.	.	TRBJ2-2	CASSLVPHPTGELFF	TGCGCCAGCAGCTTGGTACCCCACCCCACCGGGGAGCTGTTTTTT
TRBV12-5	16	TRBD1	.	TRBJ1-1	CASGQSTGAVNTEAFF	TGTGCTAGTGGCCAGTCAACAGGGGCCGTGAACACTGAAGCTTTCTTT
TRBV11-3	14	.	.	TRBJ2-1	CASSLRGPRDEQFF	TGTGCCAGCAGCTTGCGGGGGCCCAGGGATGAGCAGTTCTTC
TRBV30	13	.	.	TRBJ1-1	CAWSAGLDTEAFF	TGTGCCTGGAGTGCAGGGTTGGACACTGAAGCTTTCTTT
TRBV7-9	15	.	.	TRBJ2-1	CASSLDRGSYNEQFF	TGTGCCAGCAGCTTAGATAGGGGCTCCTACAATGAGCAGTTCTTC
TRBV15	15	TRBD1	.	TRBJ2-7	CATSRSTGASYEQYF	TGTGCCACCAGCAGATCGACAGGGGCATCCTACGAGCAGTACTTC
TRBV2	13	.	.	TRBJ1-2	CASSGQQAGGYTF	TGTGCCAGCAGTGGCCAACAGGCTGGGGGCTACACCTTC
TRBV7-2	14	.	few	TRBJ2-1	CASSLRGPYNEQFF	TGTGCCAGCAGCTTACGGGGGCCCTACAATGAGCAGTTCTTC
TRBV5-1	15	.	.	TRBJ1-3	CASSLVGIPVNTIYF	TGCGCCAGCAGCTTGGTTGGGATCCCCGTAAACACCATATATTTT
TRBV6-5	14	TRBD1	.	TRBJ1-2	CASTWTGVLYGYTF	TGTGCCAGCACTTGGACAGGGGTCCTCTATGGCTACACCTTC
TRBV5-8	15	TRBD1	once	TRBJ2-1	CASSARAGGINEQFF	TGTGCCAGCAGCGCCCGGGCAGGGGGCATTAATGAGCAGTTCTTC
TRBV2	12	.	.	TRBJ2-1	CASRLSGPAQFF	TGTGCCAGCAGACTTTCGGGACCCGCTCAGTTCTTC
TRBV5-1	11	.	.	TRBJ2-5	CASRDIETQYF	TGCGCCAGCAGGGACATCGAGACCCAGTACTTC
TRBV5-1	14	TRBD1	.	TRBJ1-2	CASSTSGGEDGYTF	TGCGCCAGCAGCACATCAGGGGGCGAAGATGGCTACACCTTC
TRBV9	14	.	once	TRBJ1-3	CASSESGAGNTIYF	TGTGCCAGCAGCGAGTCGGGGGCGGGAAACACCATATATTTT
TRBV7-9	13	.	.	TRBJ1-4	CASRRAANEKLFF	TGTGCCAGCAGACGCGCGGCGAATGAAAAACTGTTTTTT
TRBV18	17	TRBD1	.	TRBJ1-1	CASSPADRGLMNTEAFF	TGTGCCAGCTCACCCGCCGACAGGGGGCTAATGAACACTGAAGCTTTCTTT
TRBV5-1	14	TRBD1	.	TRBJ2-7	CASSRQGDGYEQYF	TGCGCCAGCAGCCGACAGGGGGATGGATACGAGCAGTACTTC
TRBV6-1	15	TRBD1	.	TRBJ1-2	CASSGGDSRSYGYTF	TGTGCCAGCAGTGGGGGGGACAGTCGTAGCTATGGCTACACCTTC
TRBV10-3	14	.	.	TRBJ1-2	CAISEAGNSYGYTF	TGTGCCATCAGTGAGGCGGGGAATAGCTATGGCTACACCTTC
TRBV29-1	15	.	.	TRBJ1-3	CSVEDRGTSRNTIYF	TGCAGCGTTGAAGATCGGGGGACAAGCAGAAACACCATATATTTT